The clone carrying this TCR beta chain appeared once. The sample originates from a study of OX40 agonist ivuxolimab in advanced cancers. Drawing of blood for sampling happened at baseline, at cycle 4 day 1, and at cycle 7 day 1. Clones were sequenced by immunoSEQ multiplex PCR, and TCRdb holds only the in-frame ones, with some missing. The table lists about 67,000 clones, approximately 81% of them singletons. Unmatched junction bases numbered 7, after V lost 5 bases and J lost 6 bases. Germline V CDR1 and CDR2: SEHNR, FQNEAQ (reference sequence). The CDR3 contains 14 residues. Sample: CD4+ or CD8+ T cells sorted from blood, taken in a trial of the OX40 agonist ivuxolimab. The sequence was obtained from an adult with an advanced solid tumor such as melanoma, head and neck, liver or kidney cancer. The chain combines TRBV7-9 with TRBJ2-7, with 10 bases identical to TRBD2. In DNA, the CDR3 is TGTGCCAGCAGCACAATAGCGGGAGGATCCGAGCAGTACTTC. Its translation: CASSTIAGGSEQYF.